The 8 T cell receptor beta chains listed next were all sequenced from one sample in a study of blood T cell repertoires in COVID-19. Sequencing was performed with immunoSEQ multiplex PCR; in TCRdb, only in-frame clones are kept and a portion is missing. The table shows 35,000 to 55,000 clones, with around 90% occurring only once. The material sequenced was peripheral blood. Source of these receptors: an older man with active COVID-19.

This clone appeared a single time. CDR3 amino acids: CASSFPGVLYNEQFF. The CDR3 DNA is TGTGCCAGCAGCTTTCCGGGAGTGTTATACAATGAGCAGTTCTTC. The rearrangement uses TRBV7-9 and TRBJ2-1; maybe TRBD2 (6 bases). From germline, CDR1 is SEHNR and CDR2 FQNEAQ (reference sequence). V lost 3 bases and J lost 4, with 13 bases in between. The length of the CDR3 is 15 residues.

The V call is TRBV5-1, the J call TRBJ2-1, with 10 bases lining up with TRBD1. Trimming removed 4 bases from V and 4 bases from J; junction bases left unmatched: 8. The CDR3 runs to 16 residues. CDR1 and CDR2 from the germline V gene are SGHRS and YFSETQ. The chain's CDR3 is CASSRTGGSSYNEQFF. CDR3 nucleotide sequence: TGCGCCAGCAGCCGGACAGGGGGATCCTCTTACAATGAGCAGTTCTTC.

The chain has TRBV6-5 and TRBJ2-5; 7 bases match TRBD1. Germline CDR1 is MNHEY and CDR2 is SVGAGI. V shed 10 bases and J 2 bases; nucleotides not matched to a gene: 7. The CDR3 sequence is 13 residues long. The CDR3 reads CATDEGAQETQYF. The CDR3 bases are TGTGCCACCGATGAGGGGGCTCAAGAGACCCAGTACTTC.

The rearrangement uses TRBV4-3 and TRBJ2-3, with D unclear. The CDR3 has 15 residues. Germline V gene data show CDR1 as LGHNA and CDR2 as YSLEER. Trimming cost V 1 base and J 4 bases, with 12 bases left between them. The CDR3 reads CASSQGRLGADTQYF. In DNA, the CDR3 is TGCGCCAGCAGCCAAGGGAGACTGGGTGCAGATACGCAGTATTTT.

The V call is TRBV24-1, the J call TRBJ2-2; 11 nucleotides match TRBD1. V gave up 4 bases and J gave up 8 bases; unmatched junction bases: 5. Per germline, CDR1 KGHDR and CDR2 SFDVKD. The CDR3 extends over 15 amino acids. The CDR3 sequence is CATSDPGQGEGELFF. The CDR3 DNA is TGTGCCACCAGTGACCCGGGACAGGGGGAAGGGGAGCTGTTTTTT.

In DNA form, the CDR3 reads TGCGCCAGCAGCAGGACAGGGCCCCCCCTGGAGACCCAGTACTTC. Its protein is CASSRTGPPLETQYF. This chain uses TRBV5-1 with TRBJ2-5, with 8 bases lining up with TRBD1. Germline values: CDR1 SGHRS, CDR2 YFSETQ. J gave up 5 bases and V 4 bases, and 10 bases lay outside the gene matches. The CDR3 sequence is 15 residues long.

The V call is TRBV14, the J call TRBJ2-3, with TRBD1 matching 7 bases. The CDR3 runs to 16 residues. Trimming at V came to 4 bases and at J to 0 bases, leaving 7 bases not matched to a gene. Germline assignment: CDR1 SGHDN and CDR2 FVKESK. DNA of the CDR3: TGTGCCAGCAGCCTATGGACAGGACTTAGCACAGATACGCAGTATTTT. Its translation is CASSLWTGLSTDTQYF.

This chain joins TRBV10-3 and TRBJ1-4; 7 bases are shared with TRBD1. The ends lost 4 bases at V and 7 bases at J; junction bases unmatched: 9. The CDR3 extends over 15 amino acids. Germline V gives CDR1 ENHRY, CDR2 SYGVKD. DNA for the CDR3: TGTGCCATCAGTGGACTACAGGGGATCGGTGAAAAACTGTTTTTT. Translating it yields CAISGLQGIGEKLFF.